These 11 T cell receptor beta chains were all obtained from the same sample, sequenced in a study of T-cell reconstitution after alpha-beta-depleted transplantation in children (dated by TCRdb to the mid-2010s). The library was prepared using PCR. This sample was sequenced with an Illumina HiSeq 2500. To normalize quantification of the TCRbeta repertoire, the TCR libraries were built with molecular barcoding that relied on unique molecular identifiers. The public sequencing data were trimmed at Q25 with fastp and processed into clonotypes with MiXCR by TCRdb, which kept only in-frame beta chains. Rows are unified per CDR3 protein, each entry keeping the most common DNA and genes. The sample data list almost 500,000 distinct CDR3 sequences, and roughly a tenth of these were observed just once. The top ten clonotypes cover 2% to 2.5% of the sample. What the treatment or condition label conveys for this sample: allogeneic hematopoietic cell transplantation with graft depleted of TCRalphabeta T cells and CD19 B cells.

The sample in question was PBMCs, obtained before TCRalphabeta/CD19-depleted stem cell transplant. All receptors come from a child between 2 and 9 years old with inherited bone marrow failure, due to receive a stem cell transplant.

This clonotype was seen many times. The genes are TRBV20-1 and TRBJ2-1; D remains ambiguous. Germline loops: CDR1 DFQATT, CDR2 SNEGSKA (reference sequence). This CDR3 contains 17 residues. Trimming took 0 bases from V and 8 from J, leaving 23 bases between them. The CDR3 DNA follows: TGCAGTGCTAGAGATCCCCCCTCGGACCGAAATTTGGATGAGCAGTTCTTC. Translated, it gives CSARDPPSDRNLDEQFF.

This clonotype was recorded many times. The gene calls are TRBV6-5 and TRBJ2-1; 8 bases are a match to TRBD2. The CDR3 is 15 amino acids. Looked up from germline, CDR1 is MNHEY and CDR2 is SVGAGI. V dropped 4 bases and J dropped 6; count of bases not matched to a gene: 8. CDR3 amino acids: CASSSTSVRGNEQFF. The CDR3 DNA reads as TGTGCCAGCAGTTCGACTAGCGTGAGGGGCAATGAGCAGTTCTTC.

This clonotype was observed many times. The chain combines TRBV18 with TRBJ2-4; either TRBD1 or TRBD2 may supply D (5 bases each). The CDR3 runs to 17 residues. The V gene lost 2 bases and the J gene lost 1 base, with 15 bases spanning the gap. Germline V gives CDR1 KGHSH, CDR2 LQKENI. For the CDR3, the DNA is TGTGCCAGCTCACCAGGGACGGCCCCGAGGGCCAAAAACATTCAGTACTTC. This encodes CASSPGTAPRAKNIQYF.

In regard to this clonotype: A clone one base away is much larger, so this may be a read error. This sequence joins TRBV20-1 and TRBJ2-7; perhaps TRBD1 as D (6 bases). Trimming took off 6 bases at V and 3 bases at J, with 15 bases between the two ends. The germline gives CDR1 DFQATT, CDR2 SNEGSKA (reference sequence). This CDR3 has 13 residues. CDR3 protein: CSAVRDTGYEQYF. CDR3 nucleotides: TGCAGTGCGGTCCGGGACACGGGCTACGAGCAGTACTTC.

This clonotype was found many times. The chain joins TRBV12-3 or TRBV12-4 to TRBJ2-1; TRBD1 aligns across 7 bases. V was clipped by 9 bases and J by 9 bases; unmatched bases: 5. This CDR3 comprises 11 residues. CDR3 in amino acids: CASNRGTEQFF. The CDR3 nucleotides are TGTGCCAGTAACAGGGGCACTGAGCAGTTCTTC.

This chain uses TRBV6-6 with TRBJ2-1, with TRBD1 identical over 7 bases. The CDR3 consists of 13 residues. V was pared by 8 bases and J by 6 bases, with 7 bases of the junction left unmatched. Germline V gene sequence: CDR1 MNHNY, CDR2 SVGAGI (reference sequence). CDR3 loop: CASRGQLINEQFF. The CDR3 DNA follows: TGTGCCAGCCGGGGACAGTTGATCAATGAGCAGTTCTTC.

This clonotype was observed a handful of times. The chain links TRBV7-2 to TRBJ2-7; 11 bases match TRBD1. The CDR3 runs to 15 residues. Germline V CDR1 and CDR2: SGHTA, FQGNSA. Germline trimming cut 0 bases from V and 4 bases from J; bases unmatched to any gene: 2. The CDR3, as DNA: TGTGCCAGCAGCTTAGCGGGACAGGGGGGATACGAGCAGTACTTC. As protein: CASSLAGQGGYEQYF.

This clonotype was detected many times. This chain connects TRBV7-9 to TRBJ2-5; TRBD2 matches 8 bases. V lost 4 bases and J lost 1; bases outside the gene matches: 8. The CDR3 consists of 16 residues. Germline V lookup: CDR1 SEHNR, CDR2 FQNEAQ (reference sequence). The CDR3 DNA reads TGTGCCAGCAGCTCCAGTCGCGGGGGGCCCCAAGAGACCCAGTACTTC. The encoded protein is CASSSSRGGPQETQYF. Looking up the rest from reference TRBV7-9 and TRBJ2-5 gives the full variable domain: DTGVSQNPRHKITKRGQNVTFRCDPISEHNRLYWYRQTLGQGPEFLTYFQNEAQLEKSRLLSDRFSAERPKGSFSTLEIQRTEQGDSAMYLCASSSSRGGPQETQYFGPGTRLLVL.

This clonotype has more than one count but fewer than ten. The chain links TRBV2 to TRBJ2-1; 8 nucleotides line up with TRBD2. V was pared by 7 bases and J by 13 bases, with 6 bases of the junction left unmatched. There are 11 residues in the CDR3. Germline V gene data show CDR1 as SNHLY and CDR2 as FYNNEI. CDR3 in amino acids: CASMAGTSQFF. Written as DNA, the CDR3 is TGTGCCAGCATGGCCGGGACTAGTCAGTTCTTC.

This clonotype was seen more than once but under ten times. This chain joins TRBV5-1 and TRBJ2-7; possible D gene TRBD1, 5 bases. The CDR3 extends over 14 amino acids. The germline V gene encodes CDR1 SGHRS and CDR2 YFSETQ. V was trimmed by 0 bases and J by 6 bases, leaving 13 bases between them. CDR3 loop: CASSLEAGFAEQYF. The CDR3, as DNA: TGCGCCAGCAGCTTGGAGGCAGGGTTCGCCGAGCAGTACTTC.

This clonotype occurred many times. This chain uses TRBV4-3 with TRBJ2-7; TRBD1 matches 8 bases. The CDR3 is 13 residues long. Germline loops: CDR1 LGHNA, CDR2 YSLEER. V shed 3 bases, J shed 4 bases, and the junction held 2 bases outside the gene matches. The CDR3 nucleotides are TGCGCCAGCAGCCAGGGACAGGATTACGAGCAGTACTTC. This codes for CASSQGQDYEQYF.